This T cell receptor beta chain appears in the sequencing data of a study of tumor and adjacent non-tumor tissue in lung cancer. No cell sorting was done before RNA was extracted from the tissue. The CDR3 is 11 amino acids. The germline CDR1 and CDR2 sequences are SQVTM and ANQGSEA. Trimming removed 8 bases from V and 7 bases from J; junction bases left unmatched: 7. The library came from three nested PCR rounds adapted from ARM-PCR protocols. Each CDR3 protein gets one entry after TCRdb re-called the multiplex PCR reads with MiXCR. The sample carries approximately 90,000 distinct CDR3 sequences, around 71% recorded once.

The sample taken for sequencing was lung tumor tissue. The gene calls are TRBV29-1 and TRBJ2-5; the match to TRBD2 covers 7 bases. The clonotype comes from a man in his 60s with non-small cell lung cancer. The CDR3 here is CSTRCGGTQYF. In DNA, the CDR3 is TGCAGCACGCGCTGCGGGGGGACCCAGTACTTC.